The 17 T cell receptor beta chains below come from one sample, sequenced in a study of CD4+ T cells in melanoma. Profiling relied on immunoSEQ multiplex PCR, and the TCRdb table lists in-frame clones only, not all of them. The data show under 20,000 clones, about four fifths seen once. The material sequenced was cells from a culture (not recorded whether cultured in vitro). The receptors shown here come from a human donor with melanoma.

This sequence joins TRBV9 and TRBJ2-3, with 12 bases lining up with TRBD2. J lost 2 bases, V lost 4 bases, and 23 bases had no gene match. This CDR3 spans 22 amino acids. Germline CDR1 reads SGDLS; CDR2 reads YYNGEE. The DNA for the CDR3 is TGTGCCAGCAGCCTACACGGCCCCCCGCTAGCGGGGGGGCGAGGGGTCACAGATACGCAGTATTTT. This sequence encodes CASSLHGPPLAGGRGVTDTQYF.

This clone has just one count. The chain carries TRBV30 and TRBJ1-6, with D possibly matching TRBD1 (6 bases). CDR3 length: 15 amino acids. V lost 3 bases and J lost 7, with 16 bases in between. Germline V gives CDR1 GTSNPN, CDR2 SVGIG (reference sequence). The CDR3 protein is CAWSEPGAGNSPLHF. Here the CDR3 DNA reads TGTGCCTGGAGCGAACCGGGGGCTGGCAATTCACCCCTCCACTTT.

The rearrangement uses TRBV14 and TRBJ1-1; D is unresolved. The CDR3 sequence is 15 residues long. Germline-derived CDR1 and CDR2 are SGHDN and FVKESK. Trimming pared 2 bases from V and 6 bases from J, leaving 16 bases between. CDR3 region: CASSQMGSRRSEAFF. CDR3 sequence (DNA): TGTGCCAGCAGCCAAATGGGGAGTAGGAGGTCTGAAGCTTTCTTT.

This sequence joins TRBV5-4 and TRBJ1-2, with 8 bases matching TRBD1. The length of the CDR3 is 14 residues. The germline CDR1 and CDR2 sequences are SGHNT and YYREEE (reference sequence). Trimming took 7 bases from V and 5 from J; bases not matched to a gene: 10. As DNA, the CDR3 is TGTGCCAGCCGTCGATTGGGACAGGCATATGGCTACACCTTC. Translating it yields CASRRLGQAYGYTF.

This chain links TRBV5-4 with TRBJ2-6, with TRBD1 identical over 9 bases. Germline V gives CDR1 SGHNT, CDR2 YYREEE (reference sequence). With 4 bases clipped from V and 0 bases from J, the junction kept 5 bases outside the gene matches. The CDR3 runs to 17 residues. CDR3 sequence: CASSRQGVASGANVLTF. The CDR3 DNA reads TGTGCCAGCAGCCGACAGGGGGTGGCCTCTGGGGCCAACGTCCTGACTTTC.

V usage is TRBV10-1 and J usage is TRBJ1-1, with D maybe TRBD1 (6 bases). The CDR3 covers 14 residues. Germline V gene data show CDR1 as WNHNN and CDR2 as SYGVQD (reference sequence). Trimming removed 6 bases from V and 8 bases from J, with 19 bases in between. CDR3 region: CASSTGQPASEAFF. The CDR3 nucleotides read TGCGCCAGCAGCACCGGACAGCCAGCCTCCGAAGCTTTCTTT.

The V and J genes are TRBV5-1 and TRBJ1-4; TRBD1 might be the D (6 bases). Germline assignment: CDR1 SGHRS and CDR2 YFSETQ. V was shortened by 3 bases and J by 5 bases, with 11 bases between the two germline ends. The CDR3 has 14 residues. CDR3 amino acids: CASSSGARNEKLFF. The CDR3 DNA is TGCGCCAGCAGCTCAGGGGCGCGGAATGAAAAACTGTTTTTT.

The CDR3 DNA is TGTGCCAGCAGCTTATTAGCCGGGGAGCTGTTTTTT. Amino acid sequence: CASSLLAGELFF. This sequence joins TRBV7-6 and TRBJ2-2; no reliable D call. V was cut by 2 bases and J by 6 bases, with 4 bases left in between. CDR1 SGHVS and CDR2 FNYEAQ come from the germline V gene. CDR3 size: 12 residues.

The chain recombines TRBV10-3 with TRBJ2-2; D uncertain. Trimming pared 6 bases from V and 0 bases from J, leaving 11 bases between. The CDR3 extends over 15 amino acids. In germline, CDR1 is ENHRY, CDR2 SYGVKD. CDR3 loop: CAIRGSTANTGELFF. The CDR3 bases are TGTGCCATCAGGGGGTCAACCGCGAACACCGGGGAGCTGTTTTTT.

The chain couples TRBV10-3 to TRBJ1-3; the match to TRBD1 covers 8 bases. V shed 5 bases, J shed 4 bases, and the junction held 10 bases outside the gene matches. CDR1 is ENHRY and CDR2 is SYGVKD in the germline V gene. The CDR3 runs 16 residues. In nucleotides, the CDR3 is TGTGCCATCAGTAGGAACCCACAGGGGGAAGGAAACACCATATATTTT. Translating it yields CAISRNPQGEGNTIYF.

This clone was seen just once. The CDR3, as DNA: TGTGCCAGTAGTCTCCCCCGGGGGACTCGAGGAGCGGATGCTTTCTTT. Amino acid sequence: CASSLPRGTRGADAFF. The chain joins TRBV19 to TRBJ1-1; TRBD1 is a possible D gene (5 bases). Germline CDR1 reads LNHDA; CDR2 reads SQIVND (reference sequence). Trimming cost V 5 bases and J 11 bases, with 27 bases left between them. CDR3 length: 16 amino acids. Complete variable domain (other parts from reference TRBV19 and TRBJ1-1): DGGITQSPKYLFRKEGQNVTLSCEQNLNHDAMYWYRQDPGQGLRLIYYSQIVNDFQKGDIAEGYSVSREKKESFPLTVTSAQKNPTAFYLCASSLPRGTRGADAFFGQGTRLTVV.

The chain couples TRBV15 to TRBJ2-7; D gene uncertain. V lost 2 bases to trimming and J lost 0 bases, with 8 bases between them. The length of the CDR3 is 14 residues. Per the germline V gene, CDR1 is LNHNV and CDR2 is YYDKDF (reference sequence). The CDR3 DNA is TGTGCCACCAGCAGACACCACTTCTCCTACGAGCAGTACTTC. This codes for CATSRHHFSYEQYF.

The gene calls are TRBV10-3 and TRBJ2-5; TRBD2 aligns across 7 bases. V gave up 4 bases and J gave up 4 bases; unmatched junction bases: 6. The length of the CDR3 is 14 residues. Germline CDR1 is ENHRY and CDR2 is SYGVKD. The DNA for the CDR3 is TGTGCCATCAGTGCCCCGGGGGGATCAGAGACCCAGTACTTC. Residues: CAISAPGGSETQYF.

The rearrangement uses TRBV9 and TRBJ2-7, with 9 bases identical to TRBD1. The V segment lost 5 bases and the J segment 5 bases; nucleotides outside the gene matches: 14. The CDR3 loop spans 16 amino acids. The V gene's germline CDR1 is SGDLS and CDR2 YYNGEE. CDR3 region: CASSPRGTGQYHEQYF. The DNA of the CDR3 is TGTGCCAGCAGTCCTCGAGGGACAGGGCAGTACCACGAGCAGTACTTC.

The chain joins TRBV11-3 to TRBJ2-1; 11 bases align to TRBD2. Germline V gives CDR1 SGHNT, CDR2 YENEEA. This CDR3 comprises 16 residues. V trimming: 0 bases; J trimming: 3 bases; junction bases outside the gene matches: 1. The CDR3 region is CASSLELAGVYNEQFF. The CDR3 DNA reads TGTGCCAGCAGCTTAGAACTAGCGGGGGTCTACAATGAGCAGTTCTTC.

On this clone itself: Distinct nucleotide sequences in the sample also encode this CDR3. V and J are TRBV5-1 and TRBJ2-3; 7 positions match TRBD1. The CDR3 extends over 15 amino acids. CDR1 SGHRS and CDR2 YFSETQ come from the germline V gene. V gave up 0 bases and J gave up 2 bases; unmatched junction bases: 3. CDR3 loop: CASSLGDRATDTQYF. CDR3 DNA: TGCGCCAGCAGCTTGGGAGACAGGGCCACAGATACGCAGTATTTT.

The V gene is TRBV11-2, the J gene TRBJ2-7; 7 bases are shared with TRBD2. CDR3 length: 13 amino acids. J gave up 2 bases and V 3 bases, and 1 base lay outside the gene matches. CDR1 SGHAT and CDR2 FQNNGV come from the germline V gene. The CDR3 DNA reads TGTGCCAGCAGCTTGGGAGGGCCCTACGAGCAGTACTTC. Encoded protein: CASSLGGPYEQYF.